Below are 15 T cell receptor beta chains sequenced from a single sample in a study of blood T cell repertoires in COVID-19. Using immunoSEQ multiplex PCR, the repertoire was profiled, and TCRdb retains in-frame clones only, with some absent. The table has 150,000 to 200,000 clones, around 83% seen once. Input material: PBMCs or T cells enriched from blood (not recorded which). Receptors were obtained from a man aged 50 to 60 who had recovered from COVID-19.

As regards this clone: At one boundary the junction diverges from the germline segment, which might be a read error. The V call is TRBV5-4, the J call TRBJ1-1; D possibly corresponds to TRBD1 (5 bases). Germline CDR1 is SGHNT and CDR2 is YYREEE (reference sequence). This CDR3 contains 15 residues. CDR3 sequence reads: CASSFQGIANIEAFF. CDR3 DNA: TGTGCCAGCAGCTTCCAGGGAATCGCGAACATTGAAGCTTTCTTT. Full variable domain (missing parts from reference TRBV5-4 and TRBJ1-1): ETGVTQSPTHLIKTRGQQVTLRCSSQSGHNTVSWYQQALGQGPQFIFQYYREEENGRGNFPPRFSGLQFPNYSSELNVNALELDDSALYLCASSFQGIANIEAFFGQGTRLTVV.

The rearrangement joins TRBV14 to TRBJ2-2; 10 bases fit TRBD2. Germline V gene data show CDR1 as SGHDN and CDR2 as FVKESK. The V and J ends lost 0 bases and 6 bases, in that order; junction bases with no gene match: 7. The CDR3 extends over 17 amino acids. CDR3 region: CASSQDRSLAGAGELFF. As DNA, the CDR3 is TGTGCCAGCAGCCAAGACCGGTCCCTAGCGGGGGCCGGGGAGCTGTTTTTT.

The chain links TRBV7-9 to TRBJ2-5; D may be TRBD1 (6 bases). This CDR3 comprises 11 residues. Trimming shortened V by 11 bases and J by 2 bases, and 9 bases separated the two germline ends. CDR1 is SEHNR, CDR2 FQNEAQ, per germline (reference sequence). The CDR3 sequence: CAGQLQETQYF. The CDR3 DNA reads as TGTGCCGGACAGCTACAAGAGACCCAGTACTTC.

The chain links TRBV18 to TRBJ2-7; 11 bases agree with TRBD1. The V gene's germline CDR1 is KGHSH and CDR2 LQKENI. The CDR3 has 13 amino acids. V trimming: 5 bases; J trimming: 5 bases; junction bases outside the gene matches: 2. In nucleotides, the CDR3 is TGTGCCAGCTCAGGGGACAGGGGGGACGAGCAGTACTTC. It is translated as CASSGDRGDEQYF. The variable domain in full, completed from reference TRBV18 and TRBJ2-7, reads NAGVMQNPRHLVRRRGQEARLRCSPMKGHSHVYWYRQLPEEGLKFMVYLQKENIIDESGMPKERFSAEFPKEGPSILRIQQVVRGDSAAYFCASSGDRGDEQYFGPGTRLTVT.

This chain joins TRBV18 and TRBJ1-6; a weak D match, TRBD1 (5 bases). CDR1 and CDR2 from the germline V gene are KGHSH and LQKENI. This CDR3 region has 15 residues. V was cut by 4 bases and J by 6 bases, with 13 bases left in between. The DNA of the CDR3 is TGTGCCAGCTCACACGACGGACAAGTTAATTCACCCCTCCACTTT. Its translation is CASSHDGQVNSPLHF.

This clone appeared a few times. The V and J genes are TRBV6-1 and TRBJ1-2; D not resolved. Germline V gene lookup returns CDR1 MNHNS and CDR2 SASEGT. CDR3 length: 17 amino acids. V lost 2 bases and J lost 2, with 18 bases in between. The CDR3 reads CASSERERYRSNYGYTF. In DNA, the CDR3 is TGTGCCAGCAGTGAAAGGGAGAGATACCGTTCCAACTATGGCTACACCTTC.

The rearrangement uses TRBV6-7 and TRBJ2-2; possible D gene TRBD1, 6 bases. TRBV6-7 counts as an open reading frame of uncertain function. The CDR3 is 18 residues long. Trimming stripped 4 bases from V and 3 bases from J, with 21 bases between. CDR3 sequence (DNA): TGTGCCAGCAGTTCCCCCTTGGGACACTCTCCCCACACCGGGGAGCTGTTTTTT. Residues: CASSSPLGHSPHTGELFF.

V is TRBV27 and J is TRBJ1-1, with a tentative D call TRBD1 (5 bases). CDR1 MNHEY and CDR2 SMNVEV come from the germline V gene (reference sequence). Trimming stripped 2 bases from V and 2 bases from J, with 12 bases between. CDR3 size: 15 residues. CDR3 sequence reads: CASSLKRGVNTEAFF. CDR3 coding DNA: TGTGCCAGCAGTTTAAAGCGGGGCGTTAACACTGAAGCTTTCTTT.

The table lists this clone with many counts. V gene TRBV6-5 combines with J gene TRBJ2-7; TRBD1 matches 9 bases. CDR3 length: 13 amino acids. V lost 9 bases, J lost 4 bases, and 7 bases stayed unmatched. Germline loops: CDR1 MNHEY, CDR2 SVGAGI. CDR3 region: CASGRTGEYEQYF. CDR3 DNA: TGTGCCAGTGGGAGGACAGGGGAATACGAGCAGTACTTC.

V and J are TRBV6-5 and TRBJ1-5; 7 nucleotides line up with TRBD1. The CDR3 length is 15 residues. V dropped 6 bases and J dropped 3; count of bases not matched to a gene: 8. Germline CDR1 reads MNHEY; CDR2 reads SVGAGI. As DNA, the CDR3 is TGTGCCAGCAGACCACAGGGGACCGTCAATCAGCCCCAGCATTTT. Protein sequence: CASRPQGTVNQPQHF.

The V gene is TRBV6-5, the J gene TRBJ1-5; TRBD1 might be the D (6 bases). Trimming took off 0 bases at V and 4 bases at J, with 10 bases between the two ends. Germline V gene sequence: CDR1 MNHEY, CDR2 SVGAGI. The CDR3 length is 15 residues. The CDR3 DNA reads TGTGCCAGCAGTTACTCCAGGGGACCTAATCAGCCCCAGCATTTT. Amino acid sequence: CASSYSRGPNQPQHF.

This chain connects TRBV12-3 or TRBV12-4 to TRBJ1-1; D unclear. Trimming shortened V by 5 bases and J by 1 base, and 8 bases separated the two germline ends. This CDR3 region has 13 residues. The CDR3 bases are TGTGCCAGCAGTGAGGCGGGGAACACTGAAGCTTTCTTT. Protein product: CASSEAGNTEAFF.

The CDR3 protein is CASSPPVRGPYNEQFF. In DNA, the CDR3 is TGTGCCAGCTCACCACCCGTCAGGGGTCCCTACAATGAGCAGTTCTTC. The chain couples TRBV18 to TRBJ2-1; D is possibly TRBD1 (6 bases). The germline V gene has CDR1 KGHSH and CDR2 LQKENI. The CDR3 sequence is 16 residues long. V was cut by 0 bases and J by 2 bases, with 11 bases left in between.

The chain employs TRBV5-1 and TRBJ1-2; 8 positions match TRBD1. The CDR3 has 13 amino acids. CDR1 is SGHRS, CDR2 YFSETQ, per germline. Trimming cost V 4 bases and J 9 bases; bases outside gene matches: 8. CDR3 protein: CASSIGQGGSYTF. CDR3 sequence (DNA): TGCGCCAGCAGCATAGGACAGGGTGGTAGCTACACCTTC.

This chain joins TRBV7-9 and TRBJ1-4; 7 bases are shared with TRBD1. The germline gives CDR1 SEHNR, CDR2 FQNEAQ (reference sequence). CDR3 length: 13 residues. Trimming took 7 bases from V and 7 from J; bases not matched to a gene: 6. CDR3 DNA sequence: TGTGCCAGCACGCCGGGACAGACTGAAAAACTGTTTTTT. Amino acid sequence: CASTPGQTEKLFF.